A selection of T cell receptor beta chains follows, all from one sample in a study of regulatory T cells in long-lasting Graves disease. A single record per CDR3 protein comes from TCRdb applying MiXCR to the multiplex PCR reads. The table has approximately 300,000 distinct CDR3 sequences, over 15% seen once. The sequences come from peripheral blood mononuclear cells (PBMCs), collected at new diagnosis, from a patient treated with antithyroid drugs. The receptors originated from a female donor with Graves disease. CDR3s include the opening cysteine and the closing phenylalanine or tryptophan. Fields, in order: V gene, D gene, J gene, CDR3 protein. A D gene is named only where the DNA matches it firmly.

>TRBV28|TRBD2|TRBJ2-7
CASSQSGLAGGPGEQYF
>TRBV7-6|.|TRBJ2-1
CASILGPNNEQFF
>TRBV12-3/TRBV12-4|.|TRBJ2-1
CASSRGSTHNEQFF
>TRBV4-2|.|TRBJ2-7
CASSQGWAAAYEQYF
>TRBV2|.|TRBJ2-7
CASSEAPRKPTHEQYF
>TRBV28|TRBD1|TRBJ1-1
CASSPGGATTEAFF
>TRBV12-3/TRBV12-4|.|TRBJ2-2
CASKTHPSGTNTGELFF
>TRBV7-2|.|TRBJ1-1
CASSLNRGYTEAFF
>TRBV19|.|TRBJ2-7
CASSAYTGSGEQYF
>TRBV2|TRBD2|TRBJ2-1
CASSERPGLADYNEQFF
>TRBV30|.|TRBJ1-2
CAWSIKGGMNGYTF
>TRBV25-1|.|TRBJ2-1
CASSERENEQFF
>TRBV24-1|TRBD2|TRBJ2-1
CATSDGTSGYNEQFF
>TRBV2|.|TRBJ2-1
CASSETRILVLSNEQFF
>TRBV27|.|TRBJ2-3
CASSPGRGLDTQYF
>TRBV6-5|TRBD2|TRBJ2-1
CASSSSGVTYNEQFF
>TRBV6-1|.|TRBJ2-2
CASGRRENTGELFF
>TRBV6-2/TRBV6-3|.|TRBJ2-1
CASSYRQPKGSNEQFF
>TRBV19|.|TRBJ1-5
CASTLGGAGRQPQHF
>TRBV7-8|.|TRBJ1-4
CASSEVATNEKLFF
>TRBV7-2|.|TRBJ2-7
CANSFDGRSYEQYF
>TRBV5-1|.|TRBJ2-5
CASSSGSPLGETQYF
>TRBV6-2/TRBV6-3|.|TRBJ1-1
CASSYALLNTEAFF
>TRBV11-2|.|TRBJ1-6
CASSKGAYNSPLHF
>TRBV7-9|.|TRBJ2-7
CASSYPRGDEQYF
>TRBV24-1|TRBD2|TRBJ2-1
CATSDSRLAGVSVLSNEQFF
>TRBV11-3|.|TRBJ2-1
CASSPLAGESYNEQFF
>TRBV12-3/TRBV12-4|.|TRBJ1-2
CASTHGYGYTF
>TRBV6-1|.|TRBJ2-3
CASKQAGYTDTQYF
>TRBV6-4|.|TRBJ1-5
CASSGGRDSNQPQHF
>TRBV12-3/TRBV12-4|.|TRBJ1-2
CASSLGWGTNYGYTF
>TRBV6-2/TRBV6-3|TRBD1|TRBJ2-7
CASRSGTGGDGQYF